A single sample gave rise to the 26 T cell receptor beta chains below, sequenced in a study of immune characterization of retroperitoneal liposarcoma. TCRdb re-called the PCR reads with MiXCR, one entry per CDR3 protein. The data show about 3,100 distinct CDR3 sequences, about 51% seen once. The sequenced sample consisted of tumor tissue. The receptors originated from a male donor with retroperitoneal liposarcoma.

This clonotype was seen only a few times. The rearrangement joins TRBV7-8 to TRBJ2-1; 8 nucleotides line up with TRBD1. Germline V gene lookup returns CDR1 SGHVS and CDR2 FQNEAQ. V lost 5 bases to trimming and J lost 3 bases; unmatched junction nucleotides: 15. This CDR3 is 18 amino acids long. This CDR3 reads CASSLLSSRGHFYNEQFF. The CDR3 DNA sequence: TGTGCCAGCAGCCTACTTTCATCCAGGGGGCATTTCTACAATGAGCAGTTCTTC.

This clonotype came up a few times. V gene TRBV11-3 combines with J gene TRBJ2-1; D unresolved. The closer fit of TRBJ2-7 to the DNA end suggests the J call may be wrong. The CDR3 has 12 residues. CDR1 SGHNT and CDR2 YENEEA come from the germline V gene. CDR3 region: CASSLDSHEQYF. The CDR3 nucleotides are TGTGCCAGCAGCTTAGATAGCCACGAGCAGTACTTC.

This chain connects TRBV7-2 to TRBJ2-4, with a tentative D call TRBD1 (5 bases). This CDR3 comprises 13 residues. The germline gives CDR1 SGHTA, CDR2 FQGNSA. V gave up 5 bases and J gave up 5 bases, with 10 bases separating them. The CDR3 DNA reads TGTGCCAGCAGCCTGACAGTCCAAAACATTCAGTACTTC. It codes for CASSLTVQNIQYF. Full variable domain (outside the CDR3, taken from reference TRBV7-2 and TRBJ2-4): GAGVSQSPSNKVTEKGKDVELRCDPISGHTALYWYRQSLGQGLEFLIYFQGNSAPDKSGLPSDRFSAERTGGSVSTLTIQRTQQEDSAVYLCASSLTVQNIQYFGAGTRLSVL.

The J gene is TRBJ1-1, the V gene TRBV7-8, with D unclear. Germline CDR1 reads SGHVS; CDR2 reads FQNEAQ. V was clipped by 1 base and J by 0 bases, with 12 bases between them. The CDR3 has 16 amino acids. In nucleotides, the CDR3 is TGTGCCAGCAGCTTAGTTGAGATGCTCATGAACACTGAAGCTTTCTTT. It codes for CASSLVEMLMNTEAFF.

J is TRBJ2-1 and V is TRBV5-5, with TRBD2 matching 10 bases. The better agreement between TRBJ2-5 and the DNA end casts doubt on the J call. The CDR3 covers 15 residues. Per germline, CDR1 SGHKS and CDR2 YYEKEE (reference sequence). The CDR3 bases are TGTGCCAGCAGCTTGGTAGCGGGGGGTGAGGAGACCCAGTACTTC. Residues: CASSLVAGGEETQYF.

The V call is TRBV6-1, the J call TRBJ2-1, with 7 bases that match TRBD2. V shed 10 bases, J shed 0 bases, and the junction held 18 bases outside the gene matches. Germline CDR1 and CDR2: MNHNS and SASEGT. This CDR3 region has 18 residues. CDR3 in amino acids: CATSLLAFKVSSYNEQFF. Written as DNA, the CDR3 is TGTGCCACCTCCCTACTAGCGTTTAAAGTTAGCTCCTACAATGAGCAGTTCTTC.

This clonotype was detected once. The chain is built from TRBV12-3 or TRBV12-4 and TRBJ2-1; tentative D call: TRBD1 (6 bases). This CDR3 region has 14 residues. With 4 bases removed from V and 10 bases from J, the gap between germline ends came to 17 bases. The CDR3 here is CASSWMSGVYEQFF. The CDR3, as DNA: TGTGCCAGCAGTTGGATGTCAGGGGTGTACGAGCAGTTCTTC.

In this sample, this clonotype is medium-sized. The rearrangement uses TRBV6-6 and TRBJ1-1; weak D call: TRBD1 (5 bases). Trimming removed 2 bases at V and 9 bases at J, with 16 bases between. The CDR3 is 14 residues long. CDR1 MNHNY and CDR2 SVGAGI come from the germline V gene (reference sequence). In DNA form, the CDR3 reads TGTGCCAGCAGTTACAGTTTTAGGGGTGGAAAAGCTTTCTTT. Translated: CASSYSFRGGKAFF.

This clonotype was recorded a few times. The rearrangement links TRBV27 to TRBJ2-3; 9 bases match TRBD2. Germline CDR1 reads MNHEY; CDR2 reads SMNVEV (reference sequence). The CDR3 runs 15 residues. With V trimmed by 5 bases and J by 3 bases, 6 bases remained unmatched. As DNA, the CDR3 is TGTGCCAGCAGTGTTACTAGCGGGTGGACAGATACGCAGTATTTT. It codes for CASSVTSGWTDTQYF.

This rearrangement joins TRBV6-6 to TRBJ2-3; D might be TRBD1 or TRBD2, each matching 5 bases. The CDR3 loop spans 15 amino acids. The germline V gene encodes CDR1 MNHNY and CDR2 SVGAGI (reference sequence). V dropped 5 bases and J dropped 0 bases, with 12 bases sitting between them. For the CDR3, the DNA is TGTGCCAGCAGTCCTCAAGGGACGAGCACAGATACGCAGTATTTT. This translates into CASSPQGTSTDTQYF.

The rearrangement uses TRBV6-1 and TRBJ2-3; TRBD2 is a possible D gene (6 bases). The last part of the DNA fits TRBJ2-5 better; the J call may be wrong. This CDR3 is 13 amino acids long. Per germline, CDR1 MNHNS and CDR2 SASEGT. CDR3 coding DNA: TGTGCCAGCAGTGAATTGCGGGGAGAGACCCAGTACTTC. Amino acids: CASSELRGETQYF.

This clonotype counts as medium-sized. The chain has TRBV7-2 and TRBJ2-7; possibly TRBD2 for D (6 bases). The germline V gene has CDR1 SGHTA and CDR2 FQGNSA. V lost 5 bases to trimming and J lost 2 bases, with 16 bases between them. CDR3 length: 15 residues. The CDR3 DNA reads as TGTGCCAGCAGCATAGATACGGGAGTAACCTACGAGCAGTACTTC. It codes for CASSIDTGVTYEQYF.

Only a few counts were recorded for this clonotype. The chain uses TRBV6-1 and TRBJ2-7; the match to TRBD2 covers 12 bases. The CDR3 spans 16 residues. Trimming removed 3 bases from V and 0 bases from J; junction bases left unmatched: 3. The V gene's germline CDR1 is MNHNS and CDR2 SASEGT. This CDR3 reads CASSDGLAGRSYEQYF. As DNA, the CDR3 is TGTGCCAGCAGTGACGGACTAGCGGGACGCTCCTACGAGCAGTACTTC.

The CDR3 DNA reads as TGTGCCAGCAAGGGGACAGGGGATACCGGGGAGCTGTTTTTT. Protein: CASKGTGDTGELFF. The gene calls are TRBV6-1 and TRBJ2-2; TRBD1 aligns across 10 bases. The CDR3 consists of 14 residues. With V trimmed by 7 bases and J by 5 bases, 4 bases remained unmatched. Germline loops: CDR1 MNHNS, CDR2 SASEGT.

CDR3 sequence (DNA): TGTGCCAGCAGGGAGACTAGCCGCGAGCAGTACTTC. Protein: CASRETSREQYF. This sequence joins TRBV27 and TRBJ2-5; 7 nucleotides agree with TRBD2. The tail of the sequence fits TRBJ2-7 better, so the J call may be wrong. Germline V gene data show CDR1 as MNHEY and CDR2 as SMNVEV (reference sequence). The CDR3 spans 12 residues.

This chain links TRBV11-3 with TRBJ2-1; D is undetermined. The J call is in doubt because the DNA end fits TRBJ2-7 better. This CDR3 spans 10 amino acids. Germline CDR1 SGHNT, CDR2 YENEEA. As DNA, the CDR3 is TGTGCCAGCAGCCCCCGGGTGCAGTACTTC. It yields the protein CASSPRVQYF.

This chain joins TRBV27 and TRBJ2-1, with D perhaps matching TRBD1 or TRBD2 (5 bases each). CDR1 and CDR2 (germline): MNHEY, SMNVEV (reference sequence). This CDR3 region has 14 residues. V gave up 4 bases and J gave up 6 bases, with 13 bases separating them. For the CDR3, the DNA is TGTGCCAGCAGTTCCCACCGGGACCCCAATGAGCAGTTCTTC. It encodes CASSSHRDPNEQFF.

The chain carries TRBV7-4 and TRBJ2-3; 9 bases line up with TRBD1. V gave up 4 bases and J gave up 3 bases; unmatched junction bases: 14. The CDR3 consists of 18 residues. Germline V gene lookup returns CDR1 SGHVT and CDR2 SQSDAQ. CDR3: CASSSLDGQGWKTDTQYF. The DNA of the CDR3 is TGTGCCAGCAGCTCCCTCGACGGACAGGGGTGGAAAACAGATACGCAGTATTTT.

V and J are TRBV12-3 or TRBV12-4 and TRBJ2-1; possible D gene TRBD1, 6 bases. V was clipped by 4 bases and J by 8 bases, with 9 bases between them. This CDR3 region has 12 residues. CDR3 bases: TGTGCCAGCAGTTACAGGACAGATGAGCAGTTCTTC. This codes for CASSYRTDEQFF.

This chain connects TRBV6-8 to TRBJ2-1, with D unclear. Germline V gene lookup returns CDR1 MNHGY and CDR2 SAAAGT. The CDR3 is 12 amino acids. V lost 8 bases and J lost 7, with 12 bases in between. This CDR3 is CASLALQNEQFF. The CDR3 region has the DNA TGTGCCAGCCTGGCCCTCCAGAATGAGCAGTTCTTC.

The rearrangement joins TRBV6-6 to TRBJ2-5, with 10 bases identical to TRBD2. The germline CDR1 and CDR2 sequences are MNHNY and SVGAGI (reference sequence). V gave up 5 bases and J gave up 11 bases; unmatched junction bases: 17. There are 16 residues in the CDR3. CDR3 nucleotide sequence: TGTGCCAGCAGTGCTAGCGGGAGACGTGTGGACAATGAGCAGTACTTC. Encoded protein: CASSASGRRVDNEQYF.

This clonotype showed up just a few times. V usage is TRBV12-3 or TRBV12-4 and J usage is TRBJ2-1; tentative D call: TRBD2 (5 bases). The DNA end lines up better with TRBJ2-7; the J call may be wrong. CDR3 length: 17 amino acids. CDR3 residues: CASSLGPAGLSPYEQYF. CDR3 bases: TGTGCCAGCAGTTTAGGTCCGGCAGGACTCTCCCCCTACGAGCAGTACTTC.

The chain uses TRBV11-3 and TRBJ2-1; 13 nucleotides align to TRBD2. The CDR3 sequence is 19 residues long. The germline V gene encodes CDR1 SGHNT and CDR2 YENEEA. V shed 1 base and J 2 bases; nucleotides not matched to a gene: 8. The DNA for the CDR3 is TGTGCCAGCAGCTTAGGCGGACTAGCGGGAGAGGGGGCCTACAATGAGCAGTTCTTC. Residues: CASSLGGLAGEGAYNEQFF.

The chain combines TRBV6-6 with TRBJ2-3, with 9 bases matching TRBD1. Judging by the DNA end, TRBJ2-1 fits better; the J call may be wrong. The CDR3 spans 16 residues. Germline V gene sequence: CDR1 MNHNY, CDR2 SVGAGI (reference sequence). The CDR3 sequence is CASSKNRGRVANEQFF. DNA of the CDR3: TGTGCCAGCAGTAAAAACAGGGGGCGCGTCGCCAATGAGCAGTTCTTC.

The V gene is TRBV6-1, the J gene TRBJ2-5, with 13 bases identical to TRBD2. The CDR3 consists of 17 residues. CDR1 and CDR2 (germline): MNHNS, SASEGT. V was clipped by 8 bases and J by 11 bases; unmatched bases: 20. This CDR3 is CASRAGTSGARREEQYF. The CDR3 DNA reads TGTGCCAGCCGGGCCGGGACTAGCGGGGCCAGGAGGGAGGAGCAGTACTTC.

J is TRBJ2-1 and V is TRBV6-1, with 10 bases identical to TRBD2. Losses at the gene ends were 3 bases for V and 13 bases for J; bases not matched to a gene: 15. This CDR3 spans 16 amino acids. Germline V gene data show CDR1 as MNHNS and CDR2 as SASEGT. CDR3 DNA sequence: TGTGCCAGCAGTGATGTGCTAGCGGGGGCTACGGAGACCCAGTTCTTC. It encodes CASSDVLAGATETQFF.